Listed below are T cell receptor beta chains from one sample, sequenced in a study of T-cell reconstitution after alpha-beta-depleted transplantation in children. TCRdb itself ran the PCR reads through MiXCR, one entry per CDR3 protein. The sample includes about 230,000 distinct CDR3 sequences, around 8.9% of them seen just once. The sequencing used PBMCs from the stem cell graft donor, collected from the stem cell graft. Source of these receptors: a human donor who donated a stem cell graft to a child with SCID. Each CDR3 is given without its conserved first and last residue.

v_call: TRBV27; j_call: TRBJ1-5; cdr3_aa: ASSFGQHNQPQH
v_call: TRBV12-3/TRBV12-4; j_call: TRBJ1-1; cdr3_aa: ASSGGLMNTEAF
v_call: TRBV20-1; j_call: TRBJ1-5; cdr3_aa: SARDQRNQPQH
v_call: TRBV5-1; j_call: TRBJ1-5; cdr3_aa: ASKGLDNQPQH
v_call: TRBV12-5; j_call: TRBJ2-2; cdr3_aa: ASGLRGGTGELF
v_call: TRBV19; j_call: TRBJ2-7; cdr3_aa: ASTPHLMSSYEQY
v_call: TRBV29-1; j_call: TRBJ1-3; cdr3_aa: SVEEYGPGDTIY
v_call: TRBV5-1; j_call: TRBJ1-2; cdr3_aa: ASTGQGVNYGYT
v_call: TRBV9; j_call: TRBJ1-6; cdr3_aa: ASSSEGDTSYNSPLH
v_call: TRBV12-3/TRBV12-4; j_call: TRBJ2-7; cdr3_aa: ASRPTGTTYEQY
v_call: TRBV2; j_call: TRBJ2-2; cdr3_aa: ASIEQGTGELF
v_call: TRBV7-2; j_call: TRBJ1-3; cdr3_aa: ASSLSPDRKPGNTIY
v_call: TRBV7-2; j_call: TRBJ1-3; cdr3_aa: ASSEGRPSGNTIY
v_call: TRBV29-1; j_call: TRBJ2-7; cdr3_aa: SGGQGYEQY
v_call: TRBV20-1; j_call: TRBJ1-1; cdr3_aa: SARMWGRVNTEAF
v_call: TRBV5-1; j_call: TRBJ1-1; cdr3_aa: ASSSWTGRNTEAF
v_call: TRBV7-3; j_call: TRBJ2-3; cdr3_aa: ASSLTSMNTQY
v_call: TRBV5-5; j_call: TRBJ1-4; cdr3_aa: ASSRATGTVNEKLF
v_call: TRBV5-1; j_call: TRBJ1-2; cdr3_aa: ASSMGQGEDGYT
v_call: TRBV5-1; j_call: TRBJ2-1; cdr3_aa: ASSFASGDTRDEQF
v_call: TRBV20-1; j_call: TRBJ1-1; cdr3_aa: SASIPTGGPF
v_call: TRBV27; j_call: TRBJ2-4; cdr3_aa: ASSPGPGAGAKNIQY
v_call: TRBV20-1; j_call: TRBJ1-4; cdr3_aa: TTQHVEKLF
v_call: TRBV12-3/TRBV12-4; j_call: TRBJ2-1; cdr3_aa: ASSFGRLAGPYNEQF
v_call: TRBV20-1; j_call: TRBJ2-4; cdr3_aa: SGLVGPNIQY
v_call: TRBV6-5; j_call: TRBJ1-6; cdr3_aa: ASSSTPSSYNSPLH
v_call: TRBV5-1; j_call: TRBJ1-1; cdr3_aa: ASSLGQGRLDTEAF
v_call: TRBV24-1; j_call: TRBJ1-3; cdr3_aa: ATSDSSSGNTIY
v_call: TRBV5-1; j_call: TRBJ2-1; cdr3_aa: ASTRASGGINEQF
v_call: TRBV3-1; j_call: TRBJ2-7; cdr3_aa: ASSLWRDTDEQY
v_call: TRBV5-1; j_call: TRBJ1-1; cdr3_aa: ASSSRQGGVDTEAF
v_call: TRBV5-1; j_call: TRBJ2-7; cdr3_aa: ASSLEPTRGLEQY
v_call: TRBV5-5; j_call: TRBJ2-1; cdr3_aa: ASSRKTSGGHSEQF
v_call: TRBV6-1; j_call: TRBJ2-5; cdr3_aa: ASSERNFQETQY